This T cell receptor beta chain stems from a study of T cell changes during pregnancy in multiple sclerosis. The ends were cut back, 3 bases at V and 2 bases at J, with 14 bases in the middle. Germline V gives CDR1 SGDLS, CDR2 YYNGEE. This CDR3 region has 15 residues. Generated by immunoSEQ multiplex PCR, the TCRdb table keeps only in-frame clones and is missing some. The sample holds about 100,000 clones, about 90% seen once. The origin of this receptor is a female donor with multiple sclerosis, enrolled in a pregnancy study. Source: peripheral blood, taken after pregnancy. The chain is built from TRBV9 and TRBJ1-1, with D maybe TRBD1 (5 bases). The DNA of the CDR3 is TGTGCCAGCAGCGGAGGTGCGACAGATAACACTGAAGCTTTCTTT. Translating it yields CASSGGATDNTEAFF. Based on the CDR3 plus reference TRBV9 and TRBJ1-1, the full variable domain is DSGVTQTPKHLITATGQRVTLRCSPRSGDLSVYWYQQSLDQGLQFLIQYYNGEERAKGNILERFSAQQFPDLHSELNLSSLELGDSALYFCASSGGATDNTEAFFGQGTRLTVV.